The present entry profiles one TCR beta chain with its context. This entry belongs to a study of blood T cell repertoires in COVID-19. Germline V gene sequence: CDR1 LGHDT, CDR2 YNNKEL (reference sequence). The V gene lost 3 bases and the J gene lost 3 bases, with 17 bases spanning the gap. This CDR3 has 17 amino acids. Repertoires were generated with immunoSEQ multiplex PCR, while TCRdb's copy carries only in-frame clones and drops some. This sample has about 400,000 clones, with 88% found just once. The TCR sequence derives from a woman aged 40 to 50 with acute COVID-19. The gene calls are TRBV3-1 (or the pseudogene TRBV3-2) and TRBJ1-4, with D perhaps matching TRBD1 (5 bases). What was sequenced was PBMCs or T cells enriched from blood (not recorded which). This chain's CDR3 is CASSHRRSGRANEKLFF. As DNA, the CDR3 is TGTGCCAGCAGCCATCGTCGATCAGGGAGGGCTAATGAAAAACTGTTTTTT.